What follows is one T cell receptor (beta chain) and its context. Its recognized antigen is unknown. No base qualities exist here, and no much larger clone lies one base off it. Trimming removed 3 bases from V and 1 base from J, leaving 9 bases between the germline ends. Taken from cysteine to phenylalanine, the CDR3 has 14 residues. The CDR3 DNA has 42 bases and is translated from base 1. Immediately after resection, surgical brain or tumor specimens were cryofrozen in liquid nitrogen, with peripheral blood cells collected concurrently. The data belong to a study of glioma-infiltrating T cells (dated by TCRdb to 2016 to 2017). In the study overall: Low-grade gliomas were represented by WHO grade II oligodendrogliomas or astrocytomas, and glioblastomas were represented by WHO grade IV tumors that were sampled at initial rather than recurrent diagnosis. Each tissue-infiltrating repertoire was compared with the same patient's peripheral blood repertoire to measure divergence between tissue and blood T-cell populations. Glioma tissue, non-neoplastic brain tissue and matched peripheral blood mononuclear cells were used as sources from which TCR alpha- and beta-chain repertoires were sequenced. The sequencing target for blood libraries was roughly 4- to 11-fold coverage of around 1 million peripheral T cells. Glioma patients received dexamethasone for six or fewer days before surgery. The paired cohort comprised three low-grade glioma patients, 8 or 9 primary glioblastoma patients and three non-glioma patients contributing non-neoplastic brain tissue. What the work shows at the level of the full study, not this receptor alone: Very few CDR3 sequences were shared between tissue and blood, attributed to high CDR3 diversity and limited sampling. Group comparisons were based on small numbers of patients: three non-neoplastic, three low-grade glioma and 7 to 9 glioblastoma patients. Patients with low tissue-blood divergence were marked by a signature set of shared blood CDR3 motifs, and this signature set was depleted in highly divergent patients. In non-neoplastic patients, VJ-independent divergence between tissue and blood fell below expectation, whereas in all gliomas, and especially in low-grade gliomas, the divergence rose above expectation.

The iRepertoire nested amplicon-rescue multiplex PCR (arm-PCR) platform was used to amplify TCR alpha and beta CDR3 regions from RNA. The input for one-step reverse transcription and amplification was 100-400 ng of either tissue mRNA or PBMC total RNA. Following bead purification, Illumina adapters were added by a secondary multiplex PCR, and the libraries were gel-purified between 200 and 400 bp. The libraries contained internal 6-nucleotide barcodes that were used for demultiplexing. The libraries were sequenced on an Illumina MiSeq using 2x220 or 2x250 nucleotide paired-end reads. The authors' analysis ran thus. FLASH 1.2.11 was used to merge paired reads, and BWA-MEM then aligned the reads to the GRCh37 human genome before TRA and TRB reads were extracted. V and J assignment used an IMGT-derived reference of cassette sequences and CDR3 motifs that included pseudogenes. Reads were translated in three frames, and productive CDR3s were defined by a C…FGXG motif without stop codons. Unique combinations of V-J cassette pair and CDR3 amino acid sequence were defined as clonotypes. Hamming distance filtering was applied to reads, with thresholds set by the sequence error rate of each sample in mapped regions. TCRdb handled the public reads itself, with Q25 trimming in fastp and clone calling in MiXCR, and kept productive beta chains. Each CDR3 protein appears once, grouped with its most common genes and DNA. V and J calls and clone size were set by TCRdb, not the authors. Present in this sample are approximately 400,000 distinct CDR3 sequences, 41% of which were seen just once. Jointly, the top ten make up about 11% of the sample.

Rearrangement joined TRBV12-3 or TRBV12-4 to TRBJ1-1; the D gene is not confidently resolved. The receptor was isolated from a human donor with low-grade glioma or glioblastoma, undergoing nonglioma brain surgery, or in good health (not recorded which). Material: glioma tissue, nonneoplastic brain tissue, or PBMCs (not recorded which). The CDR3 amino acid sequence is: CASSFSPRNTEAFF. In nucleotide form, the sequence is TGTGCCAGCAGTTTTTCGCCGAGGAACACTGAAGCTTTCTTT.